Following are 9 T cell receptor beta chains from one sample sequenced in a study of blood T cells in healthy people across ages. Together with a sample-barcoded 5' primer, a J-beta primer mix was included in a second PCR lasting roughly 7 to 11 cycles. TCRdb passed the 5' RACE reads through MiXCR, listing each CDR3 protein once. The sample records 900,000 to 950,000 distinct CDR3 sequences, approximately 32% being singletons. The same data also contributed to another study, on T cells of mothers and their children.

The sequenced sample consisted of blood. These receptors all stem from a woman aged 40 to 55 in good health.

This clonotype was recorded at least ten times. The chain links TRBV7-2 to TRBJ2-5, with a weak D call TRBD2 (5 bases). Germline loops: CDR1 SGHTA, CDR2 FQGNSA. V was trimmed by 5 bases and J by 7 bases, leaving 20 bases between them. This CDR3 has 15 amino acids. The CDR3: CASSVESSRRATQYF. DNA for the CDR3: TGTGCCAGCAGCGTAGAGTCTAGCCGCCGCGCGACCCAGTACTTC.

The rearrangement links TRBV12-3 or TRBV12-4 to TRBJ1-5; D is possibly TRBD1 (5 bases). The V and J ends lost 3 bases and 4 bases respectively, with 13 bases between them. The length of the CDR3 is 15 residues. The DNA for the CDR3 is TGTGCCAGCAGTTTTTTGGGGGTGGGGAATCAGCCCCAGCATTTT. It is translated as CASSFLGVGNQPQHF.

This clonotype has more than one count but fewer than ten. The chain has TRBV7-2 and TRBJ2-5, with a possible D match to TRBD2 (5 bases). The CDR3 loop spans 14 amino acids. The germline gives CDR1 SGHTA, CDR2 FQGNSA. Trimming took off 6 bases at V and 5 bases at J, with 16 bases between the two ends. CDR3 amino acids: CASRPEAHPETQYF. CDR3 nucleotides: TGTGCCAGCAGACCGGAGGCCCACCCGGAGACCCAGTACTTC.

A word on this clonotype: A much larger clone sits a single nucleotide away, making a read error possible. CDR3 DNA sequence: TGTGCCACCAGCAGGCCTCCGGGACAGGTAAACAATGAGCAGTTCTTC. Its translation is CATSRPPGQVNNEQFF. The chain combines TRBV15 with TRBJ2-1, with 8 bases lining up with TRBD1. The germline V gene encodes CDR1 LNHNV and CDR2 YYDKDF (reference sequence). V trimming: 3 bases; J trimming: 5 bases; junction bases outside the gene matches: 9. The CDR3 runs to 16 residues.

The chain combines TRBV7-9 with TRBJ1-1; no definite D call. Germline CDR1 SEHNR, CDR2 FQNEAQ (reference sequence). CDR3 length: 13 amino acids. The germline V and J ends were trimmed by 1 base and 9 bases, with 12 bases remaining between them. The CDR3 DNA is TGTGCCAGCAGCTTAGAAACCGGGTTTAAAGCTTTCTTT. Translating gives CASSLETGFKAFF.

DNA for the CDR3: TGTGCCAGCAGCCCGCGACAGCCCCAGCATTTT. This sequence encodes CASSPRQPQHF. V and J are TRBV7-2 and TRBJ1-5; D remains ambiguous. Trimming removed 5 bases at V and 7 bases at J, with 6 bases between. Germline-derived CDR1 and CDR2 are SGHTA and FQGNSA. The CDR3 is made up of 11 amino acids.

The V and J genes are TRBV20-1 and TRBJ2-7; D possibly corresponds to TRBD2 (6 bases). From germline, CDR1 is DFQATT and CDR2 SNEGSKA (reference sequence). This CDR3 contains 14 residues. V shed 0 bases and J shed 5 bases, with 14 bases lying between them. CDR3 nucleotide sequence: TGCAGTGCTAGAGAGGCAGGGAGGAGGGACGAGCAGTACTTC. Translated: CSAREAGRRDEQYF.

The J gene is TRBJ2-3, the V gene TRBV3-1; 10 nucleotides match TRBD2. Trimming cost V 7 bases and J 0 bases; bases outside gene matches: 19. CDR1 LGHDT and CDR2 YNNKEL come from the germline V gene (reference sequence). This CDR3 has 20 amino acids. The CDR3 DNA is TGTGCCAGCAACCCCAACGCACCGAGAGCGGGGGGGCGGAGCACAGATACGCAGTATTTT. Its protein is CASNPNAPRAGGRSTDTQYF.

This clonotype was found a few times. The chain has TRBV20-1 and TRBJ1-3, with a weak D call TRBD1 (6 bases). The CDR3 contains 14 residues. The V gene lost 5 bases and the J gene lost 0 bases, with 11 bases spanning the gap. Germline assignment: CDR1 DFQATT and CDR2 SNEGSKA (reference sequence). CDR3: CSAPDRTSGNTIYF. The CDR3 nucleotides are TGCAGTGCTCCTGACAGGACCTCTGGAAACACCATATATTTT.